This entry features one T cell receptor beta chain sequence. What it binds is not known. The V and J ends lost 3 bases and 3 bases, in that order; junction bases with no gene match: 10. Germline V lookup: CDR1 SQVTM, CDR2 ANQGSEA. The CDR3 spans 15 residues. This specimen comes from a study of early stage breast cancer tumors. Findings and caveats of the study: Blood repertoires resembled normal breast more than tumor. Unsorted bulk genomic DNA sequencing lacked pairing and functional marker data.

Generated by immunoSEQ multiplex PCR, the TCRdb table keeps only in-frame clones and is missing some. The data show 25,000 to 35,000 clones, 75% to 90% seen once. The sequence derives from a person aged 55 to 75 with breast cancer. The chain combines TRBV29-1 with TRBJ1-1, with 7 bases lining up with TRBD1. The material sequenced was blood. The CDR3 sequence is CSVEGATGVHTEAFF. In nucleotides, the CDR3 is TGCAGCGTTGAGGGAGCCACAGGGGTGCACACTGAAGCTTTCTTT.